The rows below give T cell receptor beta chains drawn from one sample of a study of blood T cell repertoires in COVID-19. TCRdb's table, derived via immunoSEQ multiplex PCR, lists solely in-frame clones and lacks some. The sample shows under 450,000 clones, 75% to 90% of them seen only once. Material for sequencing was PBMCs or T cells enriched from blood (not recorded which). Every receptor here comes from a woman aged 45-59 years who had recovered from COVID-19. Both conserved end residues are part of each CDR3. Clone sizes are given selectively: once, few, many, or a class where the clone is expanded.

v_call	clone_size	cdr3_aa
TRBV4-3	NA	CASSQTRGYEQYF
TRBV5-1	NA	CASSRGTGGILYGYTF
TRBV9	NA	CASSVATGGNEQFF
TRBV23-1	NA	CASSRSSGANVLTF
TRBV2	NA	CASSERRSVETQYF
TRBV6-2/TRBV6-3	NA	CASSYRTGGRQFF
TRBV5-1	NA	CASSLGTVLGYTF
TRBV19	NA	CASSSRDRANYGYTF
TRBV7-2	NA	CASSSQGGPEAFF
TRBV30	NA	CAWSLSAILGNTIYF
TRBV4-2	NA	CASSQVGDLTLDSPLHF
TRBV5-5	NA	CASTPQGGDYGYTF
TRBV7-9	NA	CASSPEGQGIRTNTQYF
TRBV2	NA	CASRQGGQPQHF
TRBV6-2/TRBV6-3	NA	CASSLRDRGVNTEAFF
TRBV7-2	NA	CASSRGGGNQPQHF
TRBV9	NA	CASSVDSRSPLHF
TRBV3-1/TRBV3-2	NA	CASSPGDTQYF
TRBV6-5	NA	CASRGSAGRNGYTF
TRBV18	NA	CASSPGQAYMNTEAFF
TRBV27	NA	CASSLSGWGNQPQHF
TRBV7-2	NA	CASSLERVASGPQHF
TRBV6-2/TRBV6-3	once	CASSRDFNYGYTF
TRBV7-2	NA	CASSFRSQGASAEQYF
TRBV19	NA	CASSSPQTNYGYTF
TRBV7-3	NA	CASSLTGDGNNEQFF
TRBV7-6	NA	CASSSVGLAGGNEQFF
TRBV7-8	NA	CASSFSQGANYGYTF
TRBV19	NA	CASRGENTEAFF
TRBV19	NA	CASSTSNLAGVGGYTF
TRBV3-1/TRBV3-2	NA	CASSQVSGRTGGNEQFF
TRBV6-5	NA	CAGTRTAKDYGYTF
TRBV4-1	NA	CASSQGASYNEQFF
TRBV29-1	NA	CSVDRAPMDTEAFF
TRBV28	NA	CASILRGSYNEQFF
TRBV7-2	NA	CASSLQRRSGNTIYF
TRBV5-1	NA	CASSSGGQADYGYTF
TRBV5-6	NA	CASSSTVYEQYF
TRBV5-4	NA	CASSSSGQFYEQYF
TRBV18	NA	CASSPGLAGGSYEQYF
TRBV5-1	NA	CASSLFGEYGYTF
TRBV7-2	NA	CASSLGGGGSQPQHF
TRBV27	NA	CASGLGADTQYF
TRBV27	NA	CASRTSGGINEQFF
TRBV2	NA	CASSVPGQGFNLYGYTF
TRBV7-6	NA	CASSLQGGTYNEQFF
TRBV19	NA	CASSFTGDYGYTF
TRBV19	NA	CASSMTTGYNEQFF
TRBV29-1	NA	CSVYASGSPSSYNEQFF
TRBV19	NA	CASSDLQGAAGELFF